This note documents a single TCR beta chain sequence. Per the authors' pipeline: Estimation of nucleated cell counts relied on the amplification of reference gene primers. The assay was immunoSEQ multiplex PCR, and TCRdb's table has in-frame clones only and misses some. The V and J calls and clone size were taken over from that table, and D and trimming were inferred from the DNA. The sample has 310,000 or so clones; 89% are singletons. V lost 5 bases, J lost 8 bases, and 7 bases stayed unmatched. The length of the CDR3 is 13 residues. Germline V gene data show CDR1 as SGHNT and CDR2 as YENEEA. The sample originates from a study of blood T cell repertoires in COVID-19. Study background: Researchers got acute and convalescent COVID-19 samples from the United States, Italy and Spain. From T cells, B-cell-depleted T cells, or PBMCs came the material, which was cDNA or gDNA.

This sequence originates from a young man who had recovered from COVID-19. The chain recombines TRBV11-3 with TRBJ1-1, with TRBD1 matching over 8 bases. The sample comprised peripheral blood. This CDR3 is CASSPRTGHEAFF. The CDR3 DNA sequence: TGTGCCAGCAGCCCTAGGACAGGGCACGAAGCTTTCTTT.